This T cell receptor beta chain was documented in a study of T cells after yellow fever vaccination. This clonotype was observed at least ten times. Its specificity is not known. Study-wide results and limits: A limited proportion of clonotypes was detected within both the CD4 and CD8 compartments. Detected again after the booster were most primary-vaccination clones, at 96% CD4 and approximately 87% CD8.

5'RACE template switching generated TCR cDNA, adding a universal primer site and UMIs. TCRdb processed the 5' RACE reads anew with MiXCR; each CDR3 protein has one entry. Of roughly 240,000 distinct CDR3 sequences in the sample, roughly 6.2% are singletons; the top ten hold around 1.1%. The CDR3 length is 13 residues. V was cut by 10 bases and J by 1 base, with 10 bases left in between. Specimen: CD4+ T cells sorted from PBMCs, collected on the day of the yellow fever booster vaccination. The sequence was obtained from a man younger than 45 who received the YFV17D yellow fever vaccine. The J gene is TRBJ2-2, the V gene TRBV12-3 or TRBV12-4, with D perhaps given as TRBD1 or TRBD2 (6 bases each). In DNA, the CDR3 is TGTGCCACCAAGGGGGGGAACACCGGGGAGCTGTTTTTT. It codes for CATKGGNTGELFF.